This T cell receptor (beta chain) was sequenced for a study of blood T cell repertoires in COVID-19. Study as a whole: COVID-19 samples, acute and convalescent, were from the United States, Italy and Spain. Sources were T cells, B-cell-depleted T cells, or PBMCs; the material itself was cDNA or gDNA.

Trimming cost V 5 bases and J 5 bases, with 7 bases left between them. Germline CDR1 reads MDHEN; CDR2 reads SYDVKM. This CDR3 has 11 residues. Seattle patients were enrolled while actively infected and followed longitudinally. The table came from immunoSEQ multiplex PCR; TCRdb's copy has only in-frame clones and leaves some out. The table shows roughly 64,000 clones, with more than 75% occurring only once. This sequence was found in a man aged 55 to 69 with COVID-19, enrolled during active disease. Specimen: peripheral blood. The J gene is TRBJ2-7, the V gene TRBV28; D unresolved. CDR3 bases: TGTGCCAGCAGTCCCCGGGACGAGCAGTACTTC. Protein sequence: CASSPRDEQYF.